This T cell receptor (beta chain) was sequenced in a study of blood T cell repertoires in COVID-19 (dated by TCRdb to 2020 to 2021). As for the study more broadly: The collaborator samples originated in the United States, Italy and Spain and spanned the acute and convalescent phases of COVID-19. The material from the prospective study consisted of cDNA or gDNA derived from T cells, B-cell-depleted T cells, or PBMCs. The dataset comprised deeply sampled blood TCRbeta repertoires from subjects exposed to, actively infected with, or recovered from COVID-19. The repertoires were made available in a free public database intended to serve as a resource for research on the immune response to SARS-CoV-2. The samples were drawn from the first 160 participants of the ongoing ImmuneRACE study and from some 1,300 subjects provided by 6 global collaborators. Nearly every sample came with metadata listing a de-identified subject ID, COVID-19 status, age in years and sex. Where available, HLA class I and class II types were obtained from metadata supplied by the sample provider rather than from assay-based typing.

CDR1 and CDR2 are read off the germline V gene as MGHRA and YSYEKL. The CDR3 sequence holds 16 residues, the cysteine and phenylalanine included. The retained sequence is limited to the CDR3, 48 bases, with the frame set at the first base. Trimming takes 5 bases from V and 4 bases from J, and the germline ends sit 18 bases apart. TCRbeta CDR3 regions were amplified from genomic DNA using the immunoSEQ Assay, a bias-controlled multiplex PCR. The study's own analysis went as follows. Within the assay, amplification of reference gene primers was used to estimate how many nucleated cells each sample contained. To quantify the absolute abundance of each unique TCRbeta CDR3 rearrangement, sequence reads were collapsed and filtered. For each sample, productive Simpson clonality was calculated as the square root of Simpson's diversity index across productive rearrangements. As stored in TCRdb, this immuneACCESS dataset retains in-frame rearrangements with V and J assigned. A fraction of the clones does not appear; measured against another copy, unresolved V genes explain less than half of the discrepancy, and the remainder lacks a known reason. The V and J calls and clone size are taken from that table; D and trimming were inferred from the DNA. Counted in this sample were just under 350,000 clones; more than 70% of them appeared once. The ten top clones hold 2.5% to 3% of the sample.

Findings and caveats that apply to the study as a whole: Clinical and demographic metadata were provided uncurated, with the amount varying by source and participant.

Worth noting for this clone: Its antigen is unknown. It has no much larger one-base neighbor in the sample; base qualities were not kept.

Collaborating institutions collected whole blood in K2EDTA tubes following their own protocols. For TCRbeta analysis, collaborators shipped samples as frozen whole blood, isolated PBMCs, or DNA extracted from either of those sample types. The sequence was obtained from a man aged 30 to 39 with active or convalescent COVID-19. Sequencing used peripheral blood. The V and J segments used are TRBV4-1 and TRBJ2-1; possibly the D gene is TRBD2, per 5 matching bases. The DNA reads TGCGCCAGCAGCTCAAGTCCTAGCTTGGCGTACAATGAGCAGTTCTTC. Its coded protein is CASSSSPSLAYNEQFF.